This T cell receptor (beta chain) appears in the sequencing data of a study of cytomegalovirus exposure and HLA in healthy donors. In the PCR, 60 Vbeta and 13 Jbeta primers were used. The method was immunoSEQ multiplex PCR; TCRdb's version includes in-frame clones alone and lacks a portion of them. The table has 100,000 to 150,000 clones, approximately 80% seen once. Only a few counts were recorded for this clone. This receptor was taken from a man younger than 35 in good health and CMV-seronegative. Sequenced sample: PBMCs.

The CDR3 coding sequence is TGTGCCAGCAGCTTCTCGCGGGAAGTATCAGATACGCAGTATTTT. As protein: CASSFSREVSDTQYF. The rearrangement joins TRBV5-4 to TRBJ2-3, with a tentative D call TRBD2 (6 bases). The germline CDR1 and CDR2 sequences are SGHNT and YYREEE (reference sequence). V shed 2 bases and J shed 4 bases, with 14 bases lying between them. The CDR3 contains 15 residues.